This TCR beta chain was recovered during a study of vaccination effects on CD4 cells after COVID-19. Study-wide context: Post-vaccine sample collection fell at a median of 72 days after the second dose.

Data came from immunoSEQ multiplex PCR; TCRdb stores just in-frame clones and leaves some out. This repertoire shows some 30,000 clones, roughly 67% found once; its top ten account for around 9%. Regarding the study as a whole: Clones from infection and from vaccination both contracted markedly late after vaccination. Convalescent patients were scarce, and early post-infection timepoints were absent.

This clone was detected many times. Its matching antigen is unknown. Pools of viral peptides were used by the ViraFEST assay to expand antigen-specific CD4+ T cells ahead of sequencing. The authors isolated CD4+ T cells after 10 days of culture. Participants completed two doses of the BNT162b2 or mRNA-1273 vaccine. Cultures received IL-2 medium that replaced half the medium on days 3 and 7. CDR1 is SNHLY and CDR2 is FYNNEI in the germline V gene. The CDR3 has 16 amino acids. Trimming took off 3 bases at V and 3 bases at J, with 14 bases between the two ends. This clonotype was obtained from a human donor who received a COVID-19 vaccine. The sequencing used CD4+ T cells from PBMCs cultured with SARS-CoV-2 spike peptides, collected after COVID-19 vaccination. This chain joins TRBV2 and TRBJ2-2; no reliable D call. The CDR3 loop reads CASSDLRGTYTGELFF. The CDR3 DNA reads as TGTGCCAGCAGTGATCTCCGTGGCACCTACACCGGGGAGCTGTTTTTT.